This T cell receptor beta chain was sequenced during a study of T cell clonotyping in hematopoietic cell transplantation. The CDR3 covers 13 residues. The germline V and J ends were trimmed by 0 bases and 4 bases, with 7 bases remaining between them. From germline, CDR1 is SGHDT and CDR2 YYEEEE. The data were produced by immunoSEQ multiplex PCR, yet TCRdb's version contains in-frame clones alone and is incomplete. The repertoire holds more than 25,000 clones, with more than 70% as singletons. This clone was seen a handful of times. The same CDR3 is also encoded by other DNA sequences in this sample. Sample time point: recipient sample about 28 days before transplant, after cytoreduction. Recipient blood drawn about 28 days pretransplant and days 30, 100, 180 after.

V and J are TRBV5-6 and TRBJ1-1, with D unresolved. This clonotype originated in a man aged 45-65 years with myelodysplastic syndrome. Some clones in this sample may be carry-over from other donors' samples. The source was peripheral blood mononuclear cells, collected before stem cell transplant. The CDR3 DNA is TGTGCCAGCAGCTTGGGCGGAGGCACTGAAGCTTTCTTT. Its protein product is CASSLGGGTEAFF.